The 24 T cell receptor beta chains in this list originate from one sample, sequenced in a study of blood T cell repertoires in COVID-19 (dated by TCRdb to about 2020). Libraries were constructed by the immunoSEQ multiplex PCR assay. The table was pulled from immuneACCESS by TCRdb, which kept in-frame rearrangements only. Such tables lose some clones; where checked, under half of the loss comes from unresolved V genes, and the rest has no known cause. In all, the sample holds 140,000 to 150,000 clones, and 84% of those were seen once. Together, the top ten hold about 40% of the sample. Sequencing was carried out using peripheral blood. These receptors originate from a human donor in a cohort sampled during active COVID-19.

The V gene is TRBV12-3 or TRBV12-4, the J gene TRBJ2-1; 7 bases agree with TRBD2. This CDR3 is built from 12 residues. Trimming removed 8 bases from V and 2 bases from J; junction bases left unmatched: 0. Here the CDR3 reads CASGTTYNEQFF. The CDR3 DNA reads TGTGCCAGCGGGACTACCTACAATGAGCAGTTCTTC.

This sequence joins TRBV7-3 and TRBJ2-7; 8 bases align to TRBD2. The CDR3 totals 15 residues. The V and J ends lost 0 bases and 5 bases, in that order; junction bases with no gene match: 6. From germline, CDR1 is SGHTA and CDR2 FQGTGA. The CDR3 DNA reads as TGTGCCAGCAGCTTAACTAGCGGGGCTTCCCACGAGCAGTACTTC. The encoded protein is CASSLTSGASHEQYF.

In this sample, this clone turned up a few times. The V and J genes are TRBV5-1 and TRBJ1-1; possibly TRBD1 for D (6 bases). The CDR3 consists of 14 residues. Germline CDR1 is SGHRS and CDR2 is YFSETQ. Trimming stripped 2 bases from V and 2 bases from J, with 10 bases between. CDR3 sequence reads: CASSFAQGNTEAFF. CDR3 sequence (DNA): TGCGCCAGCAGCTTTGCACAGGGTAACACTGAAGCTTTCTTT.

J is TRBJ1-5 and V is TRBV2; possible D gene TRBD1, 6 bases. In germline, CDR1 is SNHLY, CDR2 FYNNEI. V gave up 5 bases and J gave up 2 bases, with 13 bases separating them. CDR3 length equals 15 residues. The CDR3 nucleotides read TGTGCCAGCAGTCCACAGGGTGGAGGCAATCAGCCCCAGCATTTT. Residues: CASSPQGGGNQPQHF. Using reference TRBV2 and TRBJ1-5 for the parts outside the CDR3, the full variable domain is EPEVTQTPSHQVTQMGQEVILRCVPISNHLYFYWYRQILGQKVEFLVSFYNNEISEKSEIFDDQFSVERPDGSNFTLKIRSTKLEDSAMYFCASSPQGGGNQPQHFGDGTRLSIL.

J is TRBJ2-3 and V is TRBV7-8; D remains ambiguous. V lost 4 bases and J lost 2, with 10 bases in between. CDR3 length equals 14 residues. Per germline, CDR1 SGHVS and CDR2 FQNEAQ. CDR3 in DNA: TGTGCCAGCAGCTCTCTGAGCTACACAGATACGCAGTATTTT. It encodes CASSSLSYTDTQYF.

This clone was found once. CDR3 region: CASASGANEKLFF. The CDR3 coding sequence is TGTGCCAGCGCCTCAGGCGCAAATGAAAAACTGTTTTTT. The V call is TRBV7-3, the J call TRBJ1-4; D gene uncertain. This CDR3 spans 13 amino acids. V lost 8 bases, J lost 5 bases, and 12 bases lay in between. Germline CDR1 SGHTA, CDR2 FQGTGA.

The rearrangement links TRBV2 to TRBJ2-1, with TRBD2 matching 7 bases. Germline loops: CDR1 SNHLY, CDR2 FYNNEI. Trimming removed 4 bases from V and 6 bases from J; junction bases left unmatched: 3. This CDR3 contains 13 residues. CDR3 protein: CASSVASGNEQFF. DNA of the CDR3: TGTGCCAGCAGTGTGGCTAGCGGCAATGAGCAGTTCTTC.

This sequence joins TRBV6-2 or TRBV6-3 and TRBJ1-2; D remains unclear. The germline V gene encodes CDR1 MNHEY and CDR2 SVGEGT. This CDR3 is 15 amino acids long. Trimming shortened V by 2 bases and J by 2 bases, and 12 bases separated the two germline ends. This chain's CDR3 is CASSYHVGRNYGYTF. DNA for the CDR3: TGTGCCAGCAGTTACCATGTCGGCAGGAACTATGGCTACACCTTC.

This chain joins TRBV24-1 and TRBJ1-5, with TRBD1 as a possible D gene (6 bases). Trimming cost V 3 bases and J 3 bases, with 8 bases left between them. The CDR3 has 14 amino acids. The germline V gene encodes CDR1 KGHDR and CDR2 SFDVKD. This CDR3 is CATSDGGSNQPQHF. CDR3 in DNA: TGTGCCACCAGTGATGGGGGCTCCAATCAGCCCCAGCATTTT.

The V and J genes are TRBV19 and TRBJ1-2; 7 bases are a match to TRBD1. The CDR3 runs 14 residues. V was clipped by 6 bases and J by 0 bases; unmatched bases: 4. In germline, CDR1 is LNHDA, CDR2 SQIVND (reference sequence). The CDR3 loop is CASSPGQSNYGYTF. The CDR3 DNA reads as TGTGCCAGTAGCCCGGGACAGTCTAACTATGGCTACACCTTC.

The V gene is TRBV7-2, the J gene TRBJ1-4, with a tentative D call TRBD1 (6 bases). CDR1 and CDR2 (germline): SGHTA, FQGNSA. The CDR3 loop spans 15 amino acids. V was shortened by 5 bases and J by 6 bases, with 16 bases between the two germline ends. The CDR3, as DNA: TGTGCCAGCAGCCCGACAGGAGCCGAATATGAAAAACTGTTTTTT. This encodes CASSPTGAEYEKLFF.

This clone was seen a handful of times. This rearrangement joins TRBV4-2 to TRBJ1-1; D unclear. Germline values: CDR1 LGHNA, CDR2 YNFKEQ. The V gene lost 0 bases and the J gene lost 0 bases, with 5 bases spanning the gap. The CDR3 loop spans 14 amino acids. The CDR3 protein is CASSQDPVNTEAFF. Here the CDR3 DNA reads TGTGCCAGCAGCCAAGATCCCGTGAACACTGAAGCTTTCTTT.

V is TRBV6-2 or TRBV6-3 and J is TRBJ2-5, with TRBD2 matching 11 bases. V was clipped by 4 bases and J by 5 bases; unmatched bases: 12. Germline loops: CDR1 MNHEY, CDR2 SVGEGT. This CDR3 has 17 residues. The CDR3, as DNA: TGTGCCAGCAGTTTCCCGCCCACTAGCGGGGGATTGGAGACCCAGTACTTC. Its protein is CASSFPPTSGGLETQYF.

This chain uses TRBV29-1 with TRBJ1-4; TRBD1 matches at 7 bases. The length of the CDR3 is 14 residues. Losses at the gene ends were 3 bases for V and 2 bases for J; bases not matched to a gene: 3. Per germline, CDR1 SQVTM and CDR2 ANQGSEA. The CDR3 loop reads CSVDPGGTNEKLFF. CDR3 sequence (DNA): TGCAGCGTTGACCCAGGGGGTACTAATGAAAAACTGTTTTTT.

CDR3 bases: TGTGCCAGCAGCCAAGAGTGGCGGGGGAATACGCAGTATTTT. It yields the protein CASSQEWRGNTQYF. The genes are TRBV3-1 (or the pseudogene TRBV3-2) and TRBJ2-3; 7 bases are shared with TRBD2. Germline values: CDR1 LGHDT, CDR2 YNNKEL (reference sequence). V lost 0 bases, J lost 7 bases, and 4 bases stayed unmatched. The CDR3 is 14 residues long.

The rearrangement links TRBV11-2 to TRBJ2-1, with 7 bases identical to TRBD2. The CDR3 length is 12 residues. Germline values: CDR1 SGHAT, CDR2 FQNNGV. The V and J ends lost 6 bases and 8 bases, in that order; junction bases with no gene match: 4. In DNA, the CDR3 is TGTGCCAGCAGAAGACTAGCTCATGAGCAGTTCTTC. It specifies CASRRLAHEQFF.

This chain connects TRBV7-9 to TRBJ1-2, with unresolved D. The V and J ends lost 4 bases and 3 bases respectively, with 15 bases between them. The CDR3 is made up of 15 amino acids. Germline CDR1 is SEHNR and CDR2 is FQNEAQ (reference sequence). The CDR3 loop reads CASSSTVMLHYGYTF. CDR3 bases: TGTGCCAGCAGCTCCACGGTGATGCTCCACTATGGCTACACCTTC.

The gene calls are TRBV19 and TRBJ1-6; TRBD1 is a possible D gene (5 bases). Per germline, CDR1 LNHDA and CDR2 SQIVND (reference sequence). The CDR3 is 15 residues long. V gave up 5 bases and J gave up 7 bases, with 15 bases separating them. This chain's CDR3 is CASSRSDSVNSPLHF. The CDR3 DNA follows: TGTGCCAGTAGTCGGTCTGACAGTGTCAATTCACCCCTCCACTTT.

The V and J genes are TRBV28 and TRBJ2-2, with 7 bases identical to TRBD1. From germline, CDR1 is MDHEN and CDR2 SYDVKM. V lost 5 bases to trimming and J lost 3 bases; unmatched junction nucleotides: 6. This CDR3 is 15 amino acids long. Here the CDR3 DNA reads TGTGCCAGCAGTCCTACAGGGGTGTACACCGGGGAGCTGTTTTTT. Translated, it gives CASSPTGVYTGELFF.

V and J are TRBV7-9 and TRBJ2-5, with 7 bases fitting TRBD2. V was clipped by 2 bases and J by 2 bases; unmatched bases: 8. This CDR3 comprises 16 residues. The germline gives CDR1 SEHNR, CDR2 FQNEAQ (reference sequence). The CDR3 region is CASSLTTSWLQETQYF. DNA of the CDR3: TGTGCCAGCAGCTTAACGACTAGCTGGTTGCAAGAGACCCAGTACTTC. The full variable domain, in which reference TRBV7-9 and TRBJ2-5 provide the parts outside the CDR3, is DTGVSQNPRHKITKRGQNVTFRCDPISEHNRLYWYRQTLGQGPEFLTYFQNEAQLEKSRLLSDRFSAERPKGSFSTLEIQRTEQGDSAMYLCASSLTTSWLQETQYFGPGTRLLVL.

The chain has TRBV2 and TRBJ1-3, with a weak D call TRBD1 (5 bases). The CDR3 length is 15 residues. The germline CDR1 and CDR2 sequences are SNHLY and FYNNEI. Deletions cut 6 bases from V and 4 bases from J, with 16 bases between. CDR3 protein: CASRSLGLGGNTIYF. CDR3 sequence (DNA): TGTGCCAGCAGGTCGTTGGGGCTGGGGGGAAACACCATATATTTT.

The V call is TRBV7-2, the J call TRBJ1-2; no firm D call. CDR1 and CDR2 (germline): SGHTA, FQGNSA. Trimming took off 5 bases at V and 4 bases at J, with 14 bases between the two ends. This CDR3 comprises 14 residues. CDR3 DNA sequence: TGTGCCAGCAGCCCTCTTGGAGCAACCTATGGCTACACCTTC. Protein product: CASSPLGATYGYTF.

The CDR3, as DNA: TGTGCCAGCAGAATGGGACTAGGCAAGGCCGGGGAGCTGTTTTTT. This translates into CASRMGLGKAGELFF. This chain uses TRBV5-6 with TRBJ2-2; 8 nucleotides agree with TRBD2. Looked up from germline, CDR1 is SGHDT and CDR2 is YYEEEE. This CDR3 contains 15 residues. Germline trimming cut 5 bases from V and 6 bases from J; bases unmatched to any gene: 9.

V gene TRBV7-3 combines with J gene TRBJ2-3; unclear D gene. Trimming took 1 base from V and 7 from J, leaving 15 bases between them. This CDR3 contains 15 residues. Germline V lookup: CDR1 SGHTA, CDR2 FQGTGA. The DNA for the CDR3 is TGTGCCAGCAGCTTAAGTCAGTCTGGAACTAATACGCAGTATTTT. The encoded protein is CASSLSQSGTNTQYF.